A single sample is the source of the 9 T cell receptor beta chains below, sequenced in a study of cytomegalovirus exposure and HLA in healthy donors. Both 60 Vbeta primers and 13 Jbeta primers went into the PCR. The method was immunoSEQ multiplex PCR; TCRdb's version includes in-frame clones alone and lacks a portion of them. Of some 150,000 clones detected, 60% to 80% appear once; the ten largest clones hold around 1.7%. Sequencing was performed on PBMCs. The receptors derive from a female donor in good health and CMV-seronegative.

This clone was seen just once. The chain couples TRBV11-2 to TRBJ2-7; a possible D gene is TRBD1 (5 bases). Trimming stripped 5 bases from V and 6 bases from J, with 20 bases between. CDR3 size: 15 residues. In germline, CDR1 is SGHAT, CDR2 FQNNGV. The CDR3 DNA sequence: TGTGCCAGCAGCCGGACACTGCCGTCCCTCTCCGAGCAGTACTTC. This codes for CASSRTLPSLSEQYF.

The sample holds a few counts of this clone. The genes are TRBV27 and TRBJ2-3, with TRBD2 matching over 13 bases. In germline, CDR1 is MNHEY, CDR2 SMNVEV (reference sequence). There are 15 residues in the CDR3. V trimming: 5 bases; J trimming: 4 bases; junction bases outside the gene matches: 3. The CDR3 DNA follows: TGTGCCAGCAGTGGACTAGCGGGGGAACCAGATACGCAGTATTTT. Protein: CASSGLAGEPDTQYF.

This clone has only one observation. V and J are TRBV7-8 and TRBJ2-5; unclear D gene. This CDR3 contains 14 residues. Germline CDR1 reads SGHVS; CDR2 reads FQNEAQ. Trimming cost V 6 bases and J 3 bases, with 14 bases left between them. CDR3 in amino acids: CASSQSTLKETQYF. Written as DNA, the CDR3 is TGTGCCAGCAGTCAATCTACTCTGAAAGAGACCCAGTACTTC.

The rearrangement links TRBV6-6 to TRBJ1-5, with D unclear. Trimming stripped 6 bases from V and 0 bases from J, with 9 bases between. Germline CDR1 MNHNY, CDR2 SVGAGI (reference sequence). This CDR3 spans 14 amino acids. This CDR3 is CASSTDYSNQPQHF. The CDR3 region has the DNA TGTGCCAGCAGCACAGATTATAGCAATCAGCCCCAGCATTTT.

This sequence joins TRBV29-1 and TRBJ2-6; D gene unclear. Germline CDR1 is SQVTM and CDR2 is ANQGSEA. The CDR3 sequence is 15 residues long. V lost 6 bases and J 1 base, leaving 13 bases between the germline ends. The CDR3 sequence is CSVYEDLSGANVLTF. The CDR3 nucleotides read TGCAGCGTCTACGAGGATTTATCTGGGGCCAACGTCCTGACTTTC.

The chain couples TRBV9 to TRBJ1-3, with D perhaps TRBD1 (6 bases). Trimming stripped 5 bases from V and 4 bases from J, with 13 bases between. Per the germline V gene, CDR1 is SGDLS and CDR2 is YYNGEE. This CDR3 spans 14 amino acids. CDR3: CASRGGATGNTIYF. In nucleotides, the CDR3 is TGTGCCAGCAGGGGGGGGGCGACGGGAAACACCATATATTTT. Full variable domain (rest looked up from reference TRBV9 and TRBJ1-3): DSGVTQTPKHLITATGQRVTLRCSPRSGDLSVYWYQQSLDQGLQFLIQYYNGEERAKGNILERFSAQQFPDLHSELNLSSLELGDSALYFCASRGGATGNTIYFGEGSWLTVV.

The genes are TRBV12-5 and TRBJ1-5; perhaps TRBD1 as D (5 bases). CDR3 length: 15 residues. Trimming pared 0 bases from V and 6 bases from J, leaving 12 bases between. CDR1 LGHNT and CDR2 FRNRAP come from the germline V gene. DNA for the CDR3: TGTGCTAGTGGTTTGGTACGGGACTTCGGTCAGCCCCAGCATTTT. Translating it yields CASGLVRDFGQPQHF.

This sequence joins TRBV6-5 and TRBJ2-3; D unclear. V was cut by 0 bases and J by 8 bases, with 12 bases left in between. CDR3 length equals 14 residues. Per the germline V gene, CDR1 is MNHEY and CDR2 is SVGAGI. In nucleotides, the CDR3 is TGTGCCAGCAGTTACTCGCAGTTCCAACCTACGCAGTATTTT. As protein: CASSYSQFQPTQYF.

This sequence joins TRBV6-6 and TRBJ2-2; 7 bases align to TRBD1. After removal of 6 bases from V and 5 bases from J, the junction contained 12 bases not matched to a gene. CDR1 and CDR2 from the germline V gene are MNHNY and SVGAGI (reference sequence). This CDR3 region has 16 residues. As DNA, the CDR3 is TGTGCCAGCAGCCTTCCCGGGACAGCGGCAACCGGGGAGCTGTTTTTT. Translation: CASSLPGTAATGELFF.